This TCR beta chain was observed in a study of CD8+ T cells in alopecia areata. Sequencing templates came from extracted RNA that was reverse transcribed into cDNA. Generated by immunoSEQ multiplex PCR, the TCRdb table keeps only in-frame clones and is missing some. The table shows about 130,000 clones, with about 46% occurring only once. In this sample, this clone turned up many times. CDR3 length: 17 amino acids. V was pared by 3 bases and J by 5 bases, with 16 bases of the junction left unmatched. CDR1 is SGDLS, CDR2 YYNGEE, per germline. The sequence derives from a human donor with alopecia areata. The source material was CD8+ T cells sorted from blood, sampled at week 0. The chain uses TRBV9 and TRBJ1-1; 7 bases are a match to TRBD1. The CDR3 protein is CASSARRTGPRGTEAFF. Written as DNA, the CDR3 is TGTGCCAGCAGCGCCCGGAGGACAGGCCCTAGGGGGACTGAAGCTTTCTTT.